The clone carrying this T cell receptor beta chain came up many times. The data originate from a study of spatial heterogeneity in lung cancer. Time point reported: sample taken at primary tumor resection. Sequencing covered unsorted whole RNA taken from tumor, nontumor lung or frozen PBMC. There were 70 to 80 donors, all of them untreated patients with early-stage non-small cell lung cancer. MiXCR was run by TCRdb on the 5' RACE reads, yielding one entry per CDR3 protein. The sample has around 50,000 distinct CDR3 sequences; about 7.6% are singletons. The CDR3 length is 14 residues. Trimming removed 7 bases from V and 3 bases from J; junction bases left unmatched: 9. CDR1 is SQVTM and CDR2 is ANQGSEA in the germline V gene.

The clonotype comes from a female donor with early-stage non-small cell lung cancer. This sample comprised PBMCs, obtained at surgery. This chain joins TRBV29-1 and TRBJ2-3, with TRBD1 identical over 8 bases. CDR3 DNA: TGCAGCGCTTTATCAGGGGGCAGGACAGATACGCAGTATTTT. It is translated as CSALSGGRTDTQYF.